This T cell receptor beta chain comes out of a study of cytomegalovirus exposure and HLA in healthy donors. On this clone itself: Its antigen is undetermined.

The CDR3 is 16 residues long. CDR1 and CDR2 (germline): SGHTA, FQGNSA. The junction had 4 bases not matched to a gene; V was cut back by 0 bases and J by 6 bases. 13 Jbeta primers and 60 Vbeta primers were used for the PCR. TCRdb's copy holds only in-frame clones and misses some; the assay was immunoSEQ multiplex PCR. This sample yields about 140,000 clones, of which roughly three quarters are seen a single time; around 3% belongs to the top ten. Findings of the study overall: In a later analysis, across HLA loci, associated TCR counts were highest for DRB1, lowest for HLA-C.

The sequence was collected from a man in his forties in good health and CMV-seronegative. The sequencing input was PBMCs. V usage is TRBV7-2 and J usage is TRBJ1-5; TRBD1 aligns across 11 bases. The CDR3 nucleotides read TGTGCCAGCAGCTTAGCGGGACAGGGGGTGGTTCAGCCCCAGCATTTT. Translated, it gives CASSLAGQGVVQPQHF.